Listed here is a single T cell receptor beta chain. No antigen is known for it. V lost 7 bases, J lost 4 bases, and 13 bases lay in between. CDR3 length: 12 residues. The germline CDR1 and CDR2 sequences are GTSNPN and SVGIG (reference sequence). Sequencing was performed with immunoSEQ multiplex PCR; in TCRdb, only in-frame clones are kept and a portion is missing. The sample lists around 1,400 clones, under 20% occurring once. The sample originates from a study of T cells in localized non-small cell lung cancer. Findings of the study overall: Without multi-region sequencing, intratumor heterogeneity could not be excluded. The appearance of a median approximately 61 of the top 100 tumor clones was seen in adjacent lung.

The V call is TRBV30, the J call TRBJ1-2, with D perhaps TRBD1 (5 bases). This specimen was lung tumor tissue, taken before any cancer treatment. The sequence was obtained from a woman aged 35 to 75 with stage I lung adenocarcinoma. Here the CDR3 DNA reads TGTGCCTCCACGGACACAGGCTATGGCTACACCTTC. Protein sequence: CASTDTGYGYTF. The variable domain in full, with the rest retrieved from reference TRBV30 and TRBJ1-2, is SQTIHQWPATLVQPVGSPLSLECTVEGTSNPNLYWYRQAAGRGLQLLFYSVGIGQISSEVPQNLSASRPQDRQFILSSKKLLLSDSGFYLCASTDTGYGYTFGSGTRLTVV.